These 26 T cell receptor beta chains share one sample of origin, sequenced in a study of regulatory T cells in long-lasting Graves disease. Time point reported: newly diagnosed GD, antithyroid drugs for less than 3 months. RNA extracted from PBMCs served as the sequencing template. According to the study, TCR beta libraries were built with iRepertoire HTBI primers and CDR3-region Arm-PCR. Each CDR3 protein gets one entry after TCRdb re-called the multiplex PCR reads with MiXCR. The table shows about 470,000 distinct CDR3 sequences, with about 16% occurring only once. The sample was also linked to a second study, of T cells in Graves' hyperthyroidism and ophthalmopathy.

The sequencing used peripheral blood mononuclear cells (PBMCs), collected at new diagnosis, from a patient treated with antithyroid drugs. These receptors were collected from a woman aged 25 to 39 with Graves disease.

CDR3 residues: CASRAGVGGETGELFF. CDR3 coding DNA: TGTGCCAGCAGGGCCGGGGTGGGAGGCGAGACCGGGGAGCTGTTTTTT. The chain uses TRBV12-3 or TRBV12-4 and TRBJ2-2, with a weak D call TRBD2 (6 bases). The CDR3 is made up of 16 amino acids. V gave up 6 bases and J gave up 5 bases, with 19 bases separating them.

This clonotype was seen many times. This chain connects TRBV30 to TRBJ2-5; D remains ambiguous. CDR3 length equals 13 residues. The germline V gene encodes CDR1 GTSNPN and CDR2 SVGIG (reference sequence). V was shortened by 1 base and J by 1 base, with 7 bases between the two germline ends. Written as DNA, the CDR3 is TGTGCCTGGAGTGGAGGAGTCCAAGAGACCCAGTACTTC. It yields the protein CAWSGGVQETQYF.

This clonotype has at least ten counts. This chain links TRBV5-1 with TRBJ1-5; D is ambiguous. Germline values: CDR1 SGHRS, CDR2 YFSETQ. Trimming shortened V by 0 bases and J by 5 bases, and 9 bases separated the two germline ends. This CDR3 region has 14 residues. CDR3 DNA sequence: TGCGCCAGCAGCTTGGGGGCAGGCTATCAGCCCCAGCATTTT. Translating it yields CASSLGAGYQPQHF.

About this clonotype itself: It may be a read error: a sequence one base away is much more abundant. This sequence joins TRBV29-1 and TRBJ2-3, with 15 bases lining up with TRBD2. The V segment lost 7 bases and the J segment 4 bases; nucleotides outside the gene matches: 9. Germline CDR1 and CDR2: SQVTM and ANQGSEA. This CDR3 spans 16 amino acids. The CDR3 sequence is CSAAGLAGGGADTQYF. CDR3 coding DNA: TGCAGCGCTGCGGGACTAGCGGGAGGAGGGGCAGATACGCAGTATTTT.

This clonotype was observed many times. The chain couples TRBV27 to TRBJ1-5, with D possibly TRBD1 on 6 matching bases. Between the trimmed V and J ends, which lost 4 bases and 0 bases, there was a span of 10 bases. This CDR3 has 15 residues. Germline CDR1 is MNHEY and CDR2 is SMNVEV (reference sequence). The CDR3 region is CASSSEGVSNQPQHF. In DNA form, the CDR3 reads TGTGCCAGCAGTTCCGAGGGGGTTAGCAATCAGCCCCAGCATTTT.

This clonotype occurred many times. The chain recombines TRBV5-1 with TRBJ1-1; D call uncertain. The CDR3 length is 16 residues. Germline V gives CDR1 SGHRS, CDR2 YFSETQ. Trimming pared 4 bases from V and 1 base from J, leaving 17 bases between. CDR3 bases: TGCGCCAGCAGCCCCCTTGATGGAGGTCGGAACACTGAAGCTTTCTTT. This sequence encodes CASSPLDGGRNTEAFF. The variable domain in full, with the rest retrieved from reference TRBV5-1 and TRBJ1-1, is KAGVTQTPRYLIKTRGQQVTLSCSPISGHRSVSWYQQTPGQGLQFLFEYFSETQRNKGNFPGRFSGRQFSNSRSEMNVSTLELGDSALYLCASSPLDGGRNTEAFFGQGTRLTVV.

The V gene is TRBV7-8, the J gene TRBJ1-2, with TRBD1 as a possible D gene (6 bases). CDR3 length equals 16 residues. Germline CDR1 is SGHVS and CDR2 is FQNEAQ. With 5 bases removed from V and 5 bases from J, the gap between germline ends came to 21 bases. In DNA form, the CDR3 reads TGTGCCAGCAGCATACAGGGACGCCCAATTGCATATGGCTACACCTTC. It translates to CASSIQGRPIAYGYTF.

The chain links TRBV20-1 to TRBJ2-1, with 12 bases matching TRBD2. V dropped 2 bases and J dropped 0; count of bases not matched to a gene: 2. The CDR3 loop spans 16 amino acids. The germline gives CDR1 DFQATT, CDR2 SNEGSKA (reference sequence). The CDR3 loop reads CSARLAGGSSYNEQFF. CDR3 in DNA: TGCAGTGCTAGACTAGCGGGAGGGAGCTCCTACAATGAGCAGTTCTTC.

There are a few counts of this clonotype. The chain has TRBV4-2 and TRBJ2-3, with 12 bases aligning to TRBD2. Germline V gives CDR1 LGHNA, CDR2 YNFKEQ. V shed 0 bases and J 0 bases; nucleotides not matched to a gene: 7. The CDR3 extends over 19 amino acids. This chain's CDR3 is CASSQDGMGTSGSTDTQYF. CDR3 sequence (DNA): TGTGCCAGCAGCCAAGACGGGATGGGGACTAGCGGGAGCACAGATACGCAGTATTTT.

The gene calls are TRBV19 and TRBJ1-5; D perhaps matches TRBD1 (6 bases). V lost 3 bases, J lost 2 bases, and 17 bases lay in between. This CDR3 is built from 17 residues. Germline-derived CDR1 and CDR2 are LNHDA and SQIVND (reference sequence). The DNA for the CDR3 is TGTGCCAGTAGTATGGGGACGGGGGCGGGCGGCAATCAGCCCCAGCATTTT. This codes for CASSMGTGAGGNQPQHF.

This clonotype was seen many times. The V call is TRBV7-3, the J call TRBJ2-7, with TRBD2 as a possible D gene (6 bases). The CDR3 has 14 residues. Germline values: CDR1 SGHTA, CDR2 FQGTGA. V was shortened by 6 bases and J by 0 bases, with 12 bases between the two germline ends. CDR3 DNA sequence: TGTGCCAGCAGGGGGGGATGGCGCTCCTACGAGCAGTACTTC. As protein: CASRGGWRSYEQYF.

This clonotype appeared a few times. The genes are TRBV6-2 or TRBV6-3 and TRBJ1-2; D ambiguous. Germline assignment: CDR1 MNHEY and CDR2 SVGEGT. This CDR3 is built from 13 residues. Deletions cut 5 bases from V and 14 bases from J, with 21 bases between. The DNA of the CDR3 is TGTGCCAGCAGTCCCCGGGGAGGGTGGGCTCAAACCTTC. This codes for CASSPRGGWAQTF.

This clonotype was detected many times. The chain recombines TRBV27 with TRBJ2-1; TRBD2 agrees at 9 bases. The CDR3 runs to 17 residues. V lost 8 bases to trimming and J lost 3 bases; unmatched junction nucleotides: 14. Germline V gene sequence: CDR1 MNHEY, CDR2 SMNVEV (reference sequence). The chain's CDR3 is CASSLTRREGLYNEQFF. The CDR3 DNA reads TGTGCCAGCTCGTTGACAAGGCGGGAGGGCCTCTACAATGAGCAGTTCTTC.

This clonotype was found many times. The chain couples TRBV6-1 to TRBJ2-7, with 16 bases matching TRBD2. Per germline, CDR1 MNHNS and CDR2 SASEGT. The J segment lost 0 bases and the V segment lost 6 bases, leaving 8 bases of the junction unmatched. This CDR3 comprises 18 residues. CDR3 in DNA: TGTGCCAGCAGCCCTTGGGGACTAGCGGGAGGGCTCTCCTACGAGCAGTACTTC. It yields the protein CASSPWGLAGGLSYEQYF.

This chain uses TRBV19 with TRBJ1-1; D is unresolved. V lost 3 bases to trimming and J lost 3 bases, with 8 bases between them. Germline CDR1 LNHDA, CDR2 SQIVND (reference sequence). The CDR3 extends over 13 amino acids. CDR3 sequence: CASSIARDTEAFF. CDR3 in DNA: TGTGCCAGTAGTATTGCCAGAGACACTGAAGCTTTCTTT. Drawing the rest from reference TRBV19 and TRBJ1-1, the complete variable domain is DGGITQSPKYLFRKEGQNVTLSCEQNLNHDAMYWYRQDPGQGLRLIYYSQIVNDFQKGDIAEGYSVSREKKESFPLTVTSAQKNPTAFYLCASSIARDTEAFFGQGTRLTVV.

There are many counts of this clonotype. The chain is built from TRBV11-3 and TRBJ2-1, with 12 nucleotides matching TRBD1. The CDR3 extends over 18 amino acids. Germline V gene sequence: CDR1 SGHNT, CDR2 YENEEA. V lost 5 bases and J lost 0; bases outside the gene matches: 8. The CDR3 nucleotides read TGTGCCAGCAGCCCGGGACAGGGGGCCCCCAGCTCCTACAATGAGCAGTTCTTC. Translation gives CASSPGQGAPSSYNEQFF.

V is TRBV10-3 and J is TRBJ2-1; D remains ambiguous. Per the germline V gene, CDR1 is ENHRY and CDR2 is SYGVKD. CDR3 length: 11 amino acids. V lost 6 bases and J 7 bases, leaving 7 bases between the germline ends. The CDR3 loop reads CAISQTNEQFF. In DNA form, the CDR3 reads TGTGCCATCAGCCAGACAAATGAGCAGTTCTTC.

This clonotype was seen a few times. J is TRBJ1-1 and V is TRBV4-2; D is uncertain. Trimming removed 3 bases at V and 4 bases at J, with 12 bases between. The length of the CDR3 is 14 residues. Germline CDR1 LGHNA, CDR2 YNFKEQ. CDR3: CASSQDQVSTEAFF. The CDR3 nucleotides read TGTGCCAGCAGCCAGGACCAGGTGAGCACTGAAGCTTTCTTT.

This clonotype was counted ten times or more. The chain has TRBV28 and TRBJ2-7, with TRBD2 as a possible D gene (5 bases). Germline V gives CDR1 MDHEN, CDR2 SYDVKM. The CDR3 is made up of 14 amino acids. Trimming took 2 bases from V and 6 from J, leaving 14 bases between them. DNA for the CDR3: TGTGCCAGCAGTTTAGATCGGGATTTTGCCGAGCAGTACTTC. Its translation is CASSLDRDFAEQYF.

CDR3 sequence: CASSVDSGQDYGYTF. In nucleotides, the CDR3 is TGTGCCAGCAGCGTAGACTCGGGACAGGATTATGGCTACACCTTC. V usage is TRBV9 and J usage is TRBJ1-2; 8 bases match TRBD1. This CDR3 has 15 amino acids. Per germline, CDR1 SGDLS and CDR2 YYNGEE. V dropped 0 bases and J dropped 5; count of bases not matched to a gene: 6.

The chain employs TRBV9 and TRBJ2-1; 9 nucleotides align to TRBD2. Germline V gene lookup returns CDR1 SGDLS and CDR2 YYNGEE. V dropped 0 bases and J dropped 7; count of bases not matched to a gene: 17. There are 19 residues in the CDR3. The CDR3 loop reads CASSVEGMWGGRDDNEQFF. The CDR3 DNA sequence: TGTGCCAGCAGCGTAGAGGGGATGTGGGGCGGGAGGGATGATAATGAGCAGTTCTTC.

This clonotype appeared many times. V and J are TRBV7-9 and TRBJ2-3; D not resolved. Trimming stripped 5 bases from V and 7 bases from J, with 19 bases between. The CDR3 runs 15 residues. Looked up from germline, CDR1 is SEHNR and CDR2 is FQNEAQ (reference sequence). In DNA, the CDR3 is TGTGCCAGCAGCATAGGTGCTGTCTCACATCATACGCAGTATTTT. Amino acid sequence: CASSIGAVSHHTQYF.

This clonotype occurred many times. The chain is built from TRBV18 and TRBJ2-2, with D possibly being TRBD1 (6 bases). Trimming pared 2 bases from V and 5 bases from J, leaving 12 bases between. CDR3 length: 15 amino acids. Germline V lookup: CDR1 KGHSH, CDR2 LQKENI. CDR3 DNA sequence: TGTGCCAGCTCACCAAGGACAGAAATAACCGGGGAGCTGTTTTTT. Protein: CASSPRTEITGELFF. Full variable domain (remainder filled in from reference TRBV18 and TRBJ2-2): NAGVMQNPRHLVRRRGQEARLRCSPMKGHSHVYWYRQLPEEGLKFMVYLQKENIIDESGMPKERFSAEFPKEGPSILRIQQVVRGDSAAYFCASSPRTEITGELFFGEGSRLTVL.

The CDR3 region is CASHQDSGNTIYF. DNA of the CDR3: TGCGCCAGCCACCAGGACTCTGGAAACACCATATATTTT. J is TRBJ1-3 and V is TRBV5-1; D ambiguous. Germline CDR1 SGHRS, CDR2 YFSETQ. The CDR3 covers 13 residues. The V gene lost 7 bases and the J gene lost 0 bases, with 8 bases spanning the gap.

In its sample, this clonotype was seen many times. The chain has TRBV7-9 and TRBJ2-1; 7 positions match TRBD2. CDR1 and CDR2 (germline): SEHNR, FQNEAQ (reference sequence). CDR3 length equals 15 residues. V dropped 5 bases and J dropped 2; count of bases not matched to a gene: 6. The CDR3 sequence is CASSLGAGAYNEQFF. CDR3 bases: TGTGCCAGCAGCCTCGGGGCGGGAGCCTACAATGAGCAGTTCTTC.

In its sample, this clonotype was seen many times. The chain links TRBV10-3 to TRBJ2-7; 10 nucleotides match TRBD1. Germline V gene sequence: CDR1 ENHRY, CDR2 SYGVKD. This CDR3 is 16 amino acids long. Germline trimming cut 3 bases from V and 1 base from J; bases unmatched to any gene: 6. CDR3 DNA: TGTGCCATCAGTGATACCCGGGGACAGGGGTCCTACGAGCAGTACTTC. It specifies CAISDTRGQGSYEQYF.